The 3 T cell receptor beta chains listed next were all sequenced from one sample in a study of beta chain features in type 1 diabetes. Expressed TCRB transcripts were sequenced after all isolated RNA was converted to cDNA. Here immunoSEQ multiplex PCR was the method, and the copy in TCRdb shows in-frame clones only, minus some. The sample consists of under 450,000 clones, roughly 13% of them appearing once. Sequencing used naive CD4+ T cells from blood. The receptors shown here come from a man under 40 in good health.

This CDR3 reads CASSVGKTQYF. The CDR3 nucleotides are TGTGCCAGCTCGGTCGGGAAGACCCAGTACTTC. The rearrangement uses TRBV18 and TRBJ2-5; tentatively, D is TRBD2 (5 bases). Germline V gives CDR1 KGHSH, CDR2 LQKENI. This CDR3 spans 11 amino acids. With 6 bases removed from V and 6 bases from J, the gap between germline ends came to 8 bases.

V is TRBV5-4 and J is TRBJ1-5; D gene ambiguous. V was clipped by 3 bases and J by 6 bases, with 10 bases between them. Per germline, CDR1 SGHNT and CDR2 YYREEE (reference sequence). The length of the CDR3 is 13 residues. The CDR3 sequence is CASSSDQAQPQHF. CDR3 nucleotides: TGTGCCAGCAGCTCAGATCAGGCTCAGCCCCAGCATTTT.

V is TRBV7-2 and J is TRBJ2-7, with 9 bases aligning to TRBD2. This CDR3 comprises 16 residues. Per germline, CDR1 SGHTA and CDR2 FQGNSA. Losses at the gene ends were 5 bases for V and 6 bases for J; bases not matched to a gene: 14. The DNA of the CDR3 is TGTGCCAGCAGCCCAAGCGCAAGCGGGGGGTTAGGCGAGCAGTACTTC. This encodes CASSPSASGGLGEQYF.